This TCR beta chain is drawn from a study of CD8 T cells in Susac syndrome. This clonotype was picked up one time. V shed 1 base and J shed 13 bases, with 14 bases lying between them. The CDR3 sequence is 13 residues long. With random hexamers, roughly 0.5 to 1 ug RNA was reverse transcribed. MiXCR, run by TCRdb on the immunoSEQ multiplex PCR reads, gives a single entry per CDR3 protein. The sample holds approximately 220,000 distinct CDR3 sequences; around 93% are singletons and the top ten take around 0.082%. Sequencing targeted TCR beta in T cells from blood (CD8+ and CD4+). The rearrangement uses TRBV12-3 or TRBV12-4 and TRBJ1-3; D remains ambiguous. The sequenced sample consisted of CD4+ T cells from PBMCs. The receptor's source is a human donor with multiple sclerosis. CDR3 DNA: TGTGCCAGCAGTTTAGTGGTTGAGTTCGGGATATATTTT. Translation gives CASSLVVEFGIYF.